A selection of T cell receptor beta chains follows, all from one sample in a study of cytomegalovirus exposure and HLA in healthy donors. TCRdb's copy holds only in-frame clones and misses some; the assay was immunoSEQ multiplex PCR. The sample lists around 200,000 clones, over 60% occurring once. Sequencing input: PBMCs. These receptors were collected from a male donor in good health and CMV-seronegative. CDR3s include the opening cysteine and the closing phenylalanine or tryptophan. Each record gives: V gene, clone size, D gene, J gene, CDR3 protein, CDR3 DNA. A D gene is named only where the DNA matches it firmly. Clone size, where shown, is once, few, many, or a class for clones that have expanded.

v_gene: TRBV5-1
abundance: -
d_gene: TRBD2
j_gene: TRBJ2-5
CDR3aa: CASSARTSGGARETQYF
CDR3nt: TGCGCCAGCAGCGCCCGGACTAGCGGGGGGGCCCGAGAGACCCAGTACTTC

v_gene: TRBV5-1
abundance: -
d_gene: TRBD1
j_gene: TRBJ2-7
CDR3aa: CASSATGGKGYEQYF
CDR3nt: TGCGCCAGCAGCGCTACAGGGGGAAAGGGCTACGAGCAGTACTTC

v_gene: TRBV5-1
abundance: -
d_gene: TRBD2
j_gene: TRBJ2-3
CDR3aa: CASSSGLAGVTSTDTQYF
CDR3nt: TGCGCCAGCAGCTCGGGACTAGCGGGGGTTACTAGCACAGATACGCAGTATTTT

v_gene: TRBV4-3
abundance: -
d_gene: -
j_gene: TRBJ1-4
CDR3aa: CASSQAMQGSEKLFF
CDR3nt: TGCGCCAGCAGCCAAGCTATGCAGGGGAGTGAAAAACTGTTTTTT

v_gene: TRBV19
abundance: -
d_gene: -
j_gene: TRBJ2-7
CDR3aa: CATTSPERTYEQYF
CDR3nt: TGTGCCACTACGAGCCCCGAGCGGACCTACGAGCAGTACTTC

v_gene: TRBV7-2
abundance: -
d_gene: -
j_gene: TRBJ1-5
CDR3aa: CASSFQKEQPQHF
CDR3nt: TGTGCCAGCAGCTTCCAAAAGGAGCAGCCCCAGCATTTT

v_gene: TRBV5-1
abundance: -
d_gene: TRBD2
j_gene: TRBJ2-7
CDR3aa: CASSSGLAGGAYEQYF
CDR3nt: TGCGCCAGCAGCTCGGGACTAGCGGGGGGGGCCTACGAGCAGTACTTC

v_gene: TRBV2
abundance: -
d_gene: TRBD1
j_gene: TRBJ2-5
CDR3aa: CASLGTGGAGTQYF
CDR3nt: TGTGCCAGCCTGGGGACAGGGGGCGCCGGGACCCAGTACTTC

v_gene: TRBV10-3
abundance: once
d_gene: TRBD2
j_gene: TRBJ2-3
CDR3aa: CAISGWAGGADTQYF
CDR3nt: TGTGCCATCAGTGGCTGGGCGGGGGGGGCAGATACGCAGTATTTT

v_gene: TRBV5-1
abundance: -
d_gene: -
j_gene: TRBJ1-3
CDR3aa: CASSLVTGKNGNTIYF
CDR3nt: TGCGCCAGCAGCTTGGTTACAGGGAAAAATGGAAACACCATATATTTT

v_gene: TRBV7-2
abundance: -
d_gene: -
j_gene: TRBJ1-5
CDR3aa: CASSFEGNSNQPQHF
CDR3nt: TGTGCCAGCAGCTTTGAGGGTAACAGCAATCAGCCCCAGCATTTT

v_gene: TRBV21-1
abundance: -
d_gene: -
j_gene: TRBJ2-5
CDR3aa: CASSKDWPGSRQETQYF
CDR3nt: TGTGCCAGCAGCAAAGATTGGCCAGGTTCCCGACAAGAGACCCAGTACTTC

v_gene: TRBV27
abundance: few
d_gene: TRBD1
j_gene: TRBJ1-3
CDR3aa: CASSLTGAGNTIYF
CDR3nt: TGTGCCAGCAGCCTTACAGGGGCTGGAAACACCATATATTTT